This entry lists 16 T cell receptor beta chains sequenced from one sample in a study of lymphopenia after photon versus proton radiotherapy. Clones were sequenced by immunoSEQ multiplex PCR, and TCRdb holds only the in-frame ones, with some missing. The sample comprises about 45,000 clones, less than 90% of which are singletons, and around 2.2% rests with the top ten. Source: peripheral blood, taken from a patient treated with photon-based radiotherapy. All receptors come from a man in his forties with gastric cancer.

This chain links TRBV27 with TRBJ1-6; 9 positions agree with TRBD1. The CDR3 length is 15 residues. V trimming: 3 bases; J trimming: 4 bases; junction bases outside the gene matches: 1. From germline, CDR1 is MNHEY and CDR2 SMNVEV (reference sequence). Here the CDR3 reads CASSFGTGYNSPLHF. The CDR3 coding sequence is TGTGCCAGCAGTTTTGGGACAGGGTATAATTCACCCCTCCACTTT.

This sequence joins TRBV2 and TRBJ2-7; D not certain. This CDR3 is built from 13 residues. With 5 bases removed from V and 0 bases from J, the gap between germline ends came to 8 bases. Germline V lookup: CDR1 SNHLY, CDR2 FYNNEI. CDR3 in amino acids: CASSPWISYEQYF. CDR3 DNA: TGTGCCAGCAGTCCTTGGATCTCCTACGAGCAGTACTTC.

J is TRBJ1-2 and V is TRBV4-1; no firm D call. The CDR3 runs to 16 residues. Germline V gene sequence: CDR1 MGHRA, CDR2 YSYEKL. Trimming left V 3 bases short and J 2 bases short, with 16 bases between. The CDR3 DNA reads TGCGCCAGCAGCCAGACTCCGCGTGGGGAGAACTATGGCTACACCTTC. This encodes CASSQTPRGENYGYTF.

V gene TRBV5-1 combines with J gene TRBJ1-3; 9 bases line up with TRBD1. This CDR3 spans 16 amino acids. The V gene's germline CDR1 is SGHRS and CDR2 YFSETQ. The V gene end was trimmed by 5 bases and the J gene end by 2 bases; junction bases not matched to a gene: 8. The CDR3, as DNA: TGCGCCAGCAGTCCAGGACAGGGGCAAACTGGAAACACCATATATTTT. Translating it yields CASSPGQGQTGNTIYF.

The chain couples TRBV5-1 to TRBJ1-4; 9 bases agree with TRBD1. V lost 3 bases to trimming and J lost 7 bases; unmatched junction nucleotides: 7. Germline-derived CDR1 and CDR2 are SGHRS and YFSETQ. The CDR3 length is 15 residues. The DNA for the CDR3 is TGCGCCAGCAGCTCCCAAACAGGGGGCGGTGAAAAACTGTTTTTT. Residues: CASSSQTGGGEKLFF.

This clone was seen only a few times. This chain connects TRBV5-1 to TRBJ2-3; perhaps TRBD2 as D (5 bases). Germline V gene lookup returns CDR1 SGHRS and CDR2 YFSETQ. V gave up 6 bases and J gave up 1 base, with 9 bases separating them. The CDR3 is made up of 13 amino acids. The CDR3 is CASTPGGTDTQYF. The CDR3 bases are TGCGCCAGCACCCCCGGGGGCACAGATACGCAGTATTTT.

CDR3 sequence (DNA): TGTGCCAGCAGCGGACAGGCCTACGAGCAGTACTTC. Protein product: CASSGQAYEQYF. The chain combines TRBV14 with TRBJ2-5, with 7 bases fitting TRBD1. The J call may be faulty, since TRBJ2-7 better matches the DNA end. The germline gives CDR1 SGHDN, CDR2 FVKESK. This CDR3 is built from 12 residues.

Only one count was recorded for this clone. This sequence joins TRBV28 and TRBJ1-5; D is undetermined. V lost 5 bases and J 11 bases, leaving 16 bases between the germline ends. CDR1 and CDR2 (germline): MDHEN, SYDVKM. The CDR3 is 13 residues long. The CDR3: CASSHPVVRAQHF. CDR3 in DNA: TGTGCCAGCAGTCACCCCGTTGTTAGGGCCCAGCATTTT. Combining the CDR3 with reference TRBV28 and TRBJ1-5 gives the whole variable domain DVKVTQSSRYLVKRTGEKVFLECVQDMDHENMFWYRQDPGLGLRLIYFSYDVKMKEKGDIPEGYSVSREKKERFSLILESASTNQTSMYLCASSHPVVRAQHFGDGTRLSIL.

The J gene is TRBJ2-7, the V gene TRBV11-2, with TRBD1 matching 7 bases. The V and J ends lost 4 bases and 6 bases, in that order; junction bases with no gene match: 3. There are 12 residues in the CDR3. Germline CDR1 SGHAT, CDR2 FQNNGV. CDR3 nucleotides: TGTGCCAGCAGCTCCGACAGGGCCGAGCAGTACTTC. It codes for CASSSDRAEQYF.

V is TRBV30 and J is TRBJ1-2, with 7 nucleotides matching TRBD1. In germline, CDR1 is GTSNPN, CDR2 SVGIG (reference sequence). The trim removed 8 bases at V and 2 bases at J, leaving 2 bases unmatched. The CDR3 is made up of 11 amino acids. The CDR3 region has the DNA TGTGCCCAACAGGGGAACTATGGCTACACCTTC. Its translation: CAQQGNYGYTF.

This CDR3 is CSAGGGPNQPQHF. The CDR3 DNA sequence: TGCAGCGCCGGAGGTGGCCCTAATCAGCCCCAGCATTTT. The chain has TRBV29-1 and TRBJ1-5; the D is unclear. Trimming removed 7 bases at V and 4 bases at J, with 14 bases between. Germline CDR1 is SQVTM and CDR2 is ANQGSEA. The CDR3 sequence is 13 residues long.

V usage is TRBV6-5 and J usage is TRBJ1-2; D perhaps matches TRBD1 (6 bases). The CDR3 sequence is 12 residues long. With 6 bases removed from V and 4 bases from J, the gap between germline ends came to 9 bases. Germline CDR1 reads MNHEY; CDR2 reads SVGAGI. Here the CDR3 reads CASSGQTYGYTF. In nucleotides, the CDR3 is TGTGCCAGCAGCGGACAGACCTATGGCTACACCTTC.

The V gene is TRBV30, the J gene TRBJ1-3, with 7 bases aligning to TRBD1. The V gene's germline CDR1 is GTSNPN and CDR2 SVGIG (reference sequence). There are 15 residues in the CDR3. With V trimmed by 3 bases and J by 0 bases, 5 bases remained unmatched. CDR3 bases: TGTGCCTGGAGCACCGGGACAGTCTCTGGAAACACCATATATTTT. Translated: CAWSTGTVSGNTIYF. Combining the CDR3 with reference TRBV30 and TRBJ1-3 gives the whole variable domain SQTIHQWPATLVQPVGSPLSLECTVEGTSNPNLYWYRQAAGRGLQLLFYSVGIGQISSEVPQNLSASRPQDRQFILSSKKLLLSDSGFYLCAWSTGTVSGNTIYFGEGSWLTVV.

The J gene is TRBJ1-3, the V gene TRBV30; D is ambiguous. The germline gives CDR1 GTSNPN, CDR2 SVGIG (reference sequence). The CDR3 runs to 12 residues. The V gene lost 3 bases and the J gene lost 0 bases, with 3 bases spanning the gap. The CDR3, as DNA: TGTGCCTGGAGCGGCTCTGGAAACACCATATATTTT. Its protein product is CAWSGSGNTIYF.

The chain uses TRBV29-1 and TRBJ2-1; D not resolved. With 3 bases removed from V and 2 bases from J, the gap between germline ends came to 11 bases. The CDR3 covers 14 residues. Germline CDR1 SQVTM, CDR2 ANQGSEA. The chain's CDR3 is CSVDQRQTYNEQFF. CDR3 DNA sequence: TGCAGCGTTGATCAACGGCAAACCTACAATGAGCAGTTCTTC.

The chain uses TRBV5-1 and TRBJ1-3, with D possibly TRBD1 on 5 matching bases. The CDR3 totals 15 residues. V shed 4 bases and J shed 2 bases, with 13 bases lying between them. CDR1 is SGHRS and CDR2 is YFSETQ in the germline V gene. The CDR3 sequence is CASSPRGVAGNTIYF. DNA of the CDR3: TGCGCCAGCAGCCCGCGGGGGGTGGCTGGAAACACCATATATTTT.